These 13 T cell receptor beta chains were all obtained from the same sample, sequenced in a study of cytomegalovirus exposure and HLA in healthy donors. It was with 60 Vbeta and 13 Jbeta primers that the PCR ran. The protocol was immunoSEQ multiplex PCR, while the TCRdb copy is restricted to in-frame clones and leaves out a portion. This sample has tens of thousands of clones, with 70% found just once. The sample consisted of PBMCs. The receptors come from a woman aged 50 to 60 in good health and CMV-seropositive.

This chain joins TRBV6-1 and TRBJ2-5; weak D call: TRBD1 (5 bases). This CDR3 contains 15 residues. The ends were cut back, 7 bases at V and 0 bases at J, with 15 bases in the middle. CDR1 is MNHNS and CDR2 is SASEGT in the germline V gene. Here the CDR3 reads CASTPPAGNQETQYF. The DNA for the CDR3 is TGTGCCAGCACCCCCCCTGCAGGGAACCAAGAGACCCAGTACTTC.

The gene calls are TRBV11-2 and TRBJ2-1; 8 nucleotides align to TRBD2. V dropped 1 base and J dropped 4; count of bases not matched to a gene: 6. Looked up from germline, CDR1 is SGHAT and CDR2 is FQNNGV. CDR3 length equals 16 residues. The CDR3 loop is CASSLGPSGSYNEQFF. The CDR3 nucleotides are TGTGCCAGCAGCTTAGGTCCTAGCGGGTCTTACAATGAGCAGTTCTTC.

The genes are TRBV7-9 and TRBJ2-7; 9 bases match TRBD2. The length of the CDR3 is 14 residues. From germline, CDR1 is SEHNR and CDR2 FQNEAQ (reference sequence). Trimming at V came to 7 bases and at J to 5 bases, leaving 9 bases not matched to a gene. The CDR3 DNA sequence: TGTGCCAGCACCCCAATAGCGGGAGTTAACGAGCAGTACTTC. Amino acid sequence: CASTPIAGVNEQYF.

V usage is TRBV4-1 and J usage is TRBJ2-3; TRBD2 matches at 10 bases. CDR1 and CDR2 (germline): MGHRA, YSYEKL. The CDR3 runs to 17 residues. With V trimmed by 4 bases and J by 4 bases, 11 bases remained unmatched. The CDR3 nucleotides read TGCGCCAGCAGCCTAACGGGGGCTAGCGGGAGTCCAGATACGCAGTATTTT. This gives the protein CASSLTGASGSPDTQYF.

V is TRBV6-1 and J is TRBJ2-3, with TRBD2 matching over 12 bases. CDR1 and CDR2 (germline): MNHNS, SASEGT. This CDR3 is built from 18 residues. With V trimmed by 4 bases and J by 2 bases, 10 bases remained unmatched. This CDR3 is CASSALAGGHATTDTQYF. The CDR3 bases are TGTGCCAGCAGTGCTCTAGCGGGAGGGCACGCGACCACAGATACGCAGTATTTT.

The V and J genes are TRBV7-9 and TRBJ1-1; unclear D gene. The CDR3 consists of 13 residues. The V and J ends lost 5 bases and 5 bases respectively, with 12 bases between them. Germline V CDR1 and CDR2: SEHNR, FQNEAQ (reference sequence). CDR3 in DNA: TGTGCCAGCAGCCCGGACTGGGAAACTGAAGCTTTCTTT. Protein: CASSPDWETEAFF.

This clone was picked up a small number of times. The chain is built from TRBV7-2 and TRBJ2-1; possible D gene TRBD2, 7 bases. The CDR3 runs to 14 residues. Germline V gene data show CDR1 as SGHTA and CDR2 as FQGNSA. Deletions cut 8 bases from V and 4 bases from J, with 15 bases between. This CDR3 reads CASARGGRYNEQFF. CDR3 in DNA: TGTGCCAGCGCCCGCGGGGGCAGGTACAATGAGCAGTTCTTC.

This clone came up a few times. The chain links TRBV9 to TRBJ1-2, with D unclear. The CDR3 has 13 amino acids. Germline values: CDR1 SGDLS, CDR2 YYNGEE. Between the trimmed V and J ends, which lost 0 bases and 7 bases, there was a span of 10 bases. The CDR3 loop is CASSVGGDRGYTF. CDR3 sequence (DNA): TGTGCCAGCAGCGTAGGCGGGGATCGTGGCTACACCTTC.

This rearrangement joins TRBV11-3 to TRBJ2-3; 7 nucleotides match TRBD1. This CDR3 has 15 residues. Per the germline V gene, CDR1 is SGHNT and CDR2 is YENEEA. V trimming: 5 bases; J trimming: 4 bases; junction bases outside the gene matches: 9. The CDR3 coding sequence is TGTGCCAGCAGCCTGACAGGGTACAATCCAGATACGCAGTATTTT. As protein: CASSLTGYNPDTQYF. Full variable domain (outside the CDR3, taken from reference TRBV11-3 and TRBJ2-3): EAGVVQSPRYKIIEKKQPVAFWCNPISGHNTLYWYLQNLGQGPELLIRYENEEAVDDSQLPKDRFSAERLKGVDSTLKIQPAELGDSAVYLCASSLTGYNPDTQYFGPGTRLTVL.

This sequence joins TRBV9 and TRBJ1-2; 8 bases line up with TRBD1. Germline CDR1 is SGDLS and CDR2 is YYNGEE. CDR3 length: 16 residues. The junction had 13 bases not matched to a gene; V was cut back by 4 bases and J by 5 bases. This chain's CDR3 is CASSPNAGTGHYGYTF. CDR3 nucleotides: TGTGCCAGCAGCCCGAATGCCGGGACAGGACATTATGGCTACACCTTC.

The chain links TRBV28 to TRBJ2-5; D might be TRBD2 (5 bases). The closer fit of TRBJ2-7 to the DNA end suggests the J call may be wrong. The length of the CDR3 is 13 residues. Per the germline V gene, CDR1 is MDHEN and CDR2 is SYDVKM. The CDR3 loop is CASSPGIPYEQYF. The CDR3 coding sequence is TGTGCCAGCAGTCCCGGGATCCCCTACGAGCAGTACTTC.

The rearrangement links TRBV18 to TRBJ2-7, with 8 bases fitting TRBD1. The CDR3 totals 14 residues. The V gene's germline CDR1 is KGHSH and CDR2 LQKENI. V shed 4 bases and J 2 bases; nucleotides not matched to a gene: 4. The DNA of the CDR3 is TGTGCCAGCTCACTGGACAGGGACACCTACGAGCAGTACTTC. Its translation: CASSLDRDTYEQYF.

As DNA, the CDR3 is TGTGCCAGCAGCTCTAAGCGGCTCTCCTACAATGAGCAGTTCTTC. Its protein is CASSSKRLSYNEQFF. The rearrangement links TRBV7-2 to TRBJ2-1; a weak D match, TRBD2 (5 bases). CDR1 and CDR2 from the germline V gene are SGHTA and FQGNSA. The V and J ends lost 4 bases and 0 bases respectively, with 10 bases between them. The CDR3 runs to 15 residues.